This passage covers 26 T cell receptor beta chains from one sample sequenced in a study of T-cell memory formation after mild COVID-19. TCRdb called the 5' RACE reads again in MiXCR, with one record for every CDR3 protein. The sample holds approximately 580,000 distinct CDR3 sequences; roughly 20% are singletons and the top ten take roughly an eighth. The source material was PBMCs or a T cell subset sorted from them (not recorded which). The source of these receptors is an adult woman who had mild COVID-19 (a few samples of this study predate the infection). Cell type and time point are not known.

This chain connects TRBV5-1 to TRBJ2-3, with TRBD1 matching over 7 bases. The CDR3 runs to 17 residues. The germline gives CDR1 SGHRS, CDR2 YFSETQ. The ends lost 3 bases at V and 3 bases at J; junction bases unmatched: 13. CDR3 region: CASSSTTSGTATDTQYF. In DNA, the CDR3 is TGCGCCAGCAGCTCGACCACCTCCGGGACAGCTACAGATACGCAGTATTTT.

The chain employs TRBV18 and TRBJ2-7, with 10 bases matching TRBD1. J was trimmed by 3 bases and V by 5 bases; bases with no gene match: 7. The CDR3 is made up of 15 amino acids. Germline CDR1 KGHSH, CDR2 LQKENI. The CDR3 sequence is CASSFAGTGVYEQYF. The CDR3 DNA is TGTGCCAGCTCATTCGCGGGGACAGGGGTCTACGAGCAGTACTTC.

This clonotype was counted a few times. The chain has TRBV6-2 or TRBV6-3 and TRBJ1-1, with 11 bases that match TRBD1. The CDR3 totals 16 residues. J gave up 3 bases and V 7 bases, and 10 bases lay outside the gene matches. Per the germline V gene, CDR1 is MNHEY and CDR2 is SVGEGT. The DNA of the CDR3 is TGTGCCAGCATTTCGAGGGGACAGGGGGTCTACACTGAAGCTTTCTTT. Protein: CASISRGQGVYTEAFF.

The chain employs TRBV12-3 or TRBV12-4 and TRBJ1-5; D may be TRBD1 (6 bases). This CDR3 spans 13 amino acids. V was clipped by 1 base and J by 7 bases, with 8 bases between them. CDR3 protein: CASSLGTVQPQHF. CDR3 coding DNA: TGTGCCAGCAGTTTAGGGACAGTCCAGCCCCAGCATTTT.

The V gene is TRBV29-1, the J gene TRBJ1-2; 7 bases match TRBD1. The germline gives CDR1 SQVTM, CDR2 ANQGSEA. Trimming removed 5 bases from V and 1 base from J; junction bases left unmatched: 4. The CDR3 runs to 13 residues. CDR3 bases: TGCAGCGTTTACCAGGGGGATAACTATGGCTACACCTTC. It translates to CSVYQGDNYGYTF.

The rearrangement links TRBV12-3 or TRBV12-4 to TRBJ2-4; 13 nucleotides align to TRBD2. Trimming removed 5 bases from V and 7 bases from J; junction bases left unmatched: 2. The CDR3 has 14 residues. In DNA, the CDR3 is TGTGCCAGCAGTCCGACTAGCGGGGGGAACATTCAGTACTTC. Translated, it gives CASSPTSGGNIQYF.

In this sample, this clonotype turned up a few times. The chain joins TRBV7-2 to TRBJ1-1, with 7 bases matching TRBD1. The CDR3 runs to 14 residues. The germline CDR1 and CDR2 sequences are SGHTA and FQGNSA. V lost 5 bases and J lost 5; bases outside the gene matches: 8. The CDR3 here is CASSPEGAGTEAFF. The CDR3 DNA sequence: TGTGCCAGCAGCCCGGAGGGGGCGGGGACTGAAGCTTTCTTT.

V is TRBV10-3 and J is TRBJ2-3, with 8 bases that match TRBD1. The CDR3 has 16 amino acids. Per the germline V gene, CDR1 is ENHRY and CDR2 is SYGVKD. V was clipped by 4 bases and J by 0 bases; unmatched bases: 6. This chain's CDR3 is CAISGPGQASTDTQYF. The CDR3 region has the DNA TGTGCCATCAGTGGCCCGGGACAGGCGAGCACAGATACGCAGTATTTT.

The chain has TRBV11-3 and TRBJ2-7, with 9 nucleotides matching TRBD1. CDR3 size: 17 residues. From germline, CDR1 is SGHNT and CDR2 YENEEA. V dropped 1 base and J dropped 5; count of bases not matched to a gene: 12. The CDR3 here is CASSLGWDWDRAHEQYF. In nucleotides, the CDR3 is TGTGCCAGCAGCTTAGGATGGGATTGGGACAGGGCCCACGAGCAGTACTTC. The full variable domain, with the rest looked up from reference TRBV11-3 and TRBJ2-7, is EAGVVQSPRYKIIEKKQPVAFWCNPISGHNTLYWYLQNLGQGPELLIRYENEEAVDDSQLPKDRFSAERLKGVDSTLKIQPAELGDSAVYLCASSLGWDWDRAHEQYFGPGTRLTVT.

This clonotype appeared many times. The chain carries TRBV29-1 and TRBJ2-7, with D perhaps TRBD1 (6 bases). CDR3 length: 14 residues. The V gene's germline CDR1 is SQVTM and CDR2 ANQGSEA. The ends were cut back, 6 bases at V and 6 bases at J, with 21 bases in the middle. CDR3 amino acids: CSVLGGTGLGEQYF. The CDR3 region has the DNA TGCAGCGTCTTAGGGGGAACAGGGCTAGGCGAGCAGTACTTC.

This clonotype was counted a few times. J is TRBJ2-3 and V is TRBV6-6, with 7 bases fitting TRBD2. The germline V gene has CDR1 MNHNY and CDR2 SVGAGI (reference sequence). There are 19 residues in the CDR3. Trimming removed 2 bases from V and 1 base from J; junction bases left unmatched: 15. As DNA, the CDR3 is TGTGCCAGCAGTTACACGTCCCCCTTTGTGCTAGCGGGCACAGATACGCAGTATTTT. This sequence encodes CASSYTSPFVLAGTDTQYF.

CDR3 sequence (DNA): TGTGCCAGCAGTGACCCCGGACAGGGGAACACCGGGGAGCTGTTTTTT. Amino acid sequence: CASSDPGQGNTGELFF. The chain combines TRBV25-1 with TRBJ2-2; 8 bases agree with TRBD1. CDR1 and CDR2 from the germline V gene are MGHDK and SYGVNS. This CDR3 has 16 amino acids. With V trimmed by 3 bases and J by 1 base, 4 bases remained unmatched. Filled out from reference TRBV25-1 and TRBJ2-2, the complete variable domain reads EADIYQTPRYLVIGTGKKITLECSQTMGHDKMYWYQQDPGMELHLIHYSYGVNSTEKGDLSSESTVSRIRTEHFPLTLESARPSHTSQYLCASSDPGQGNTGELFFGEGSRLTVL.

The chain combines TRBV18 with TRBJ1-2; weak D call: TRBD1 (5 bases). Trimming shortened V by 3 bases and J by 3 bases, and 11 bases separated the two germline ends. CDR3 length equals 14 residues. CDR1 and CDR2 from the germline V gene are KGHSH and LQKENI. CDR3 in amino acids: CASSPRDRDYGYTF. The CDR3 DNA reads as TGTGCCAGCTCACCTAGGGACCGAGACTATGGCTACACCTTC.

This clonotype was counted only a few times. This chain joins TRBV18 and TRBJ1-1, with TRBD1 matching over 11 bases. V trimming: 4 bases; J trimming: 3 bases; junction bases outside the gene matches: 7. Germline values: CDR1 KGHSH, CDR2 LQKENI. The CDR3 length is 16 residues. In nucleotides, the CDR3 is TGTGCCAGCTCACGTGGGACAGGGGGAATTTACACTGAAGCTTTCTTT. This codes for CASSRGTGGIYTEAFF.

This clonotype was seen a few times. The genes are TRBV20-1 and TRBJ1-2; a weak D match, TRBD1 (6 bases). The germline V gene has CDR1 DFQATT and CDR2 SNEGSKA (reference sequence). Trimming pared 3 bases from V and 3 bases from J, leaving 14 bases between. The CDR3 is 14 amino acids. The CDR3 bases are TGCAGTGCTAGTACTTGGCAGGGGTACTATGGCTACACCTTC. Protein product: CSASTWQGYYGYTF.

The CDR3 reads CASRQTSGGANGELFF. In DNA form, the CDR3 reads TGTGCCAGCAGGCAAACTAGCGGGGGGGCGAACGGGGAGCTGTTTTTT. The V gene is TRBV6-5, the J gene TRBJ2-2; 13 positions agree with TRBD2. This CDR3 is built from 16 residues. Germline V gene lookup returns CDR1 MNHEY and CDR2 SVGAGI. The junction had 8 bases not matched to a gene; V was cut back by 6 bases and J by 7 bases.

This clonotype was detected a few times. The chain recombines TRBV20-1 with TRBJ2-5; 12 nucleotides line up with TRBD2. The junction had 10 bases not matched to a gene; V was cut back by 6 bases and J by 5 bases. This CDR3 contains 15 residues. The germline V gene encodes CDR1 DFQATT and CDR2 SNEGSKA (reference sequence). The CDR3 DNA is TGCAGTGCCCCGACTAGCGGGAGAGGCAAGGAGACCCAGTACTTC. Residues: CSAPTSGRGKETQYF.

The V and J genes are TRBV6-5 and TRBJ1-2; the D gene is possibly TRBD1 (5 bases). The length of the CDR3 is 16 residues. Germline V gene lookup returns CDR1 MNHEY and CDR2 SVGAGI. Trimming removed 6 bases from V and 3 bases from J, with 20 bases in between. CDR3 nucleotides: TGTGCCAGCAGGACCCGTCGTGGGGGTAATGACTATGGCTACACCTTC. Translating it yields CASRTRRGGNDYGYTF.

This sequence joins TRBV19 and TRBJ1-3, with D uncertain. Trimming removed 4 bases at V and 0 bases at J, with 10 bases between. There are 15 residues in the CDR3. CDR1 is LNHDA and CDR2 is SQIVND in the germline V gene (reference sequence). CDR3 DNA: TGTGCCAGTAGTACCGACACGAGCTCTGGAAACACCATATATTTT. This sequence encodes CASSTDTSSGNTIYF.

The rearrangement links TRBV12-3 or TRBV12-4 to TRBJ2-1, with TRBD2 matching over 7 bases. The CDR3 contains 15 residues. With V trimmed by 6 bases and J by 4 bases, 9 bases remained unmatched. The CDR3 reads CASRAGLGAYNEQFF. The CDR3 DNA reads TGTGCCAGCAGGGCCGGACTAGGTGCATACAATGAGCAGTTCTTC.

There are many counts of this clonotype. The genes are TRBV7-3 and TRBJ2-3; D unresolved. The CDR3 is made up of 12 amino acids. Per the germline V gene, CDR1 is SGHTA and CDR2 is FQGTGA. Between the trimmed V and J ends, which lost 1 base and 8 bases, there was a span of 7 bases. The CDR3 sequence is CASSLSLGTQYF. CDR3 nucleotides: TGTGCCAGCAGCTTAAGTCTGGGTACGCAGTATTTT.

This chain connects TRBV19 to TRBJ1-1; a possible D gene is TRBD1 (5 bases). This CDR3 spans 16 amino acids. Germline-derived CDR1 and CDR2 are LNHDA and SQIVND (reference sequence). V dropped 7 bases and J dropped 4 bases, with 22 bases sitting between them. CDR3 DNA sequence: TGTGCCAGTACCGCACGCAGACAGTGGGGCATCACTGAAGCTTTCTTT. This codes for CASTARRQWGITEAFF.

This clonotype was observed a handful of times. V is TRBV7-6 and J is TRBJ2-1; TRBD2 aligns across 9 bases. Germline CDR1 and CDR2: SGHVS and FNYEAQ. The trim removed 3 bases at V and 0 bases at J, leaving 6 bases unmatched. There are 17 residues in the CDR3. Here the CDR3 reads CASSFSSGTSSYNEQFF. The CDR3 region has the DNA TGTGCCAGCAGCTTTTCTAGCGGGACGAGCTCCTACAATGAGCAGTTCTTC.

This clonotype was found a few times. The CDR3 loop is CASSPLASGRNEQYF. The CDR3 nucleotides are TGTGCCAGCAGCCCCCTGGCTAGCGGGAGGAACGAGCAGTACTTC. This chain uses TRBV7-9 with TRBJ2-7; 11 nucleotides agree with TRBD2. J was trimmed by 5 bases and V by 5 bases; bases with no gene match: 8. CDR1 is SEHNR and CDR2 is FQNEAQ in the germline V gene (reference sequence). The CDR3 is 15 amino acids.

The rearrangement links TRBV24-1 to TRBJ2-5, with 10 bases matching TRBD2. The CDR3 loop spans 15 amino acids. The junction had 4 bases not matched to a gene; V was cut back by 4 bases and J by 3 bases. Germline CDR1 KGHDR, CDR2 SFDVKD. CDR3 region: CATSEIAGGKETQYF. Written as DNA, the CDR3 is TGTGCCACCAGTGAGATAGCGGGAGGTAAAGAGACCCAGTACTTC.

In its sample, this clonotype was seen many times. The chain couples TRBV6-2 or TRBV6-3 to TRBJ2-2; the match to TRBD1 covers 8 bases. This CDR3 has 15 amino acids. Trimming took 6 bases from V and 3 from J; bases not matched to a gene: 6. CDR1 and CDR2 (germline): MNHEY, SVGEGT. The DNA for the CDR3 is TGTGCCAGCAGGTTGACAGGGGTGGACACCGGGGAGCTGTTTTTT. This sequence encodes CASRLTGVDTGELFF.